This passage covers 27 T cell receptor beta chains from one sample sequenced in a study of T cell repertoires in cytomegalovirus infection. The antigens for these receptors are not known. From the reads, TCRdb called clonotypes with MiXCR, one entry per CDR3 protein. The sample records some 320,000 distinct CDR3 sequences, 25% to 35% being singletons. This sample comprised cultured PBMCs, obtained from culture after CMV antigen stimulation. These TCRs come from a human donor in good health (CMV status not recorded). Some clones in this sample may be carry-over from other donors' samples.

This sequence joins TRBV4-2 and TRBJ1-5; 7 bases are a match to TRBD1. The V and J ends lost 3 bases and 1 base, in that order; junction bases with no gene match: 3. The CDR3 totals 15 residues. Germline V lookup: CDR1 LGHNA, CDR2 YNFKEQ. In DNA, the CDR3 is TGTGCCAGCAGCCAGGCGACAGGGAGCAATCAGCCCCAGCATTTT. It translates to CASSQATGSNQPQHF.

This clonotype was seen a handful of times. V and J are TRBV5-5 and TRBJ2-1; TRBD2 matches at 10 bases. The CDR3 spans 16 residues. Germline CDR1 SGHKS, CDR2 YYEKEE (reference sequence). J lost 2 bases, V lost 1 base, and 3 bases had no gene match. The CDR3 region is CASSLLAGAPYNEQFF. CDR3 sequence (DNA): TGTGCCAGCAGCTTGCTAGCGGGGGCCCCCTACAATGAGCAGTTCTTC.

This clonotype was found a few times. The CDR3 sequence is CASSTDLRGENTGELFF. The CDR3 bases are TGTGCCAGCAGTACGGACTTGCGGGGGGAGAACACCGGGGAGCTGTTTTTT. The chain employs TRBV7-6 and TRBJ2-2, with 8 positions matching TRBD2. The germline V gene has CDR1 SGHVS and CDR2 FNYEAQ. The CDR3 totals 17 residues. V lost 6 bases, J lost 1 base, and 10 bases stayed unmatched.

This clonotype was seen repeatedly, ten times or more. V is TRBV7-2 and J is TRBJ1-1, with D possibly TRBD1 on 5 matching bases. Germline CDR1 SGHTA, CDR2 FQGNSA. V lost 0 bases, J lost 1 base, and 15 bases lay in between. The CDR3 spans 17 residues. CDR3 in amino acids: CASSLAVGVRSNTEAFF. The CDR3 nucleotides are TGTGCCAGCAGCTTAGCAGTAGGGGTCAGATCGAACACTGAAGCTTTCTTT.

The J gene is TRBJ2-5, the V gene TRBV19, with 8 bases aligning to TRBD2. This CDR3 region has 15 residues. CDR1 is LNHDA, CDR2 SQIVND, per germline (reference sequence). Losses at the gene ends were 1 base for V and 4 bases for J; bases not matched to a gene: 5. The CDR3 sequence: CASSIVTTSGETQYF. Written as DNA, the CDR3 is TGTGCCAGTAGTATAGTAACAACTAGCGGAGAGACCCAGTACTTC.

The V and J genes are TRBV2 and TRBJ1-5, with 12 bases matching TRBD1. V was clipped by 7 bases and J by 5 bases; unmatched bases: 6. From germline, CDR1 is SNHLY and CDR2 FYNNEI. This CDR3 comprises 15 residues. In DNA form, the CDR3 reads TGTGCCAGCATCCCCGGGACAGGGGGCTATCAGCCCCAGCATTTT. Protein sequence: CASIPGTGGYQPQHF.

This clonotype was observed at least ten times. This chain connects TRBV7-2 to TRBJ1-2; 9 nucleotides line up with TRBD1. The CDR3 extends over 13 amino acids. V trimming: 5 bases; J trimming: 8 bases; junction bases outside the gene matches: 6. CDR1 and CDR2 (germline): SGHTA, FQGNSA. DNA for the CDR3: TGTGCCAGCAGCCGACAGGGGGAAGGCGGCTACACCTTC. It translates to CASSRQGEGGYTF. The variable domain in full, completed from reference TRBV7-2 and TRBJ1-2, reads GAGVSQSPSNKVTEKGKDVELRCDPISGHTALYWYRQSLGQGLEFLIYFQGNSAPDKSGLPSDRFSAERTGGSVSTLTIQRTQQEDSAVYLCASSRQGEGGYTFGSGTRLTVV.

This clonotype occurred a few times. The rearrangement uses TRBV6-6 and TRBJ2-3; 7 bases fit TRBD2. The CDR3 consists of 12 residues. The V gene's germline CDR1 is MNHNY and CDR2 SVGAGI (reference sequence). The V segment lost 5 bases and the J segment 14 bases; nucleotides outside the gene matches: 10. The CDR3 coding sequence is TGTGCCAGCAGTGTTCAGCGGGAAGGGGTGTATTTT. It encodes CASSVQREGVYF.

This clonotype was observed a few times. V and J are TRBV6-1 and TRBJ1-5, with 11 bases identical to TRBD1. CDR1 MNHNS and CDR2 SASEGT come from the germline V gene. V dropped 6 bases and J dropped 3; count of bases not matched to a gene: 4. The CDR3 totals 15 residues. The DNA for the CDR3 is TGTGCCAGCAGACCGGGACAGGGGGTCAATCAGCCCCAGCATTTT. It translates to CASRPGQGVNQPQHF.

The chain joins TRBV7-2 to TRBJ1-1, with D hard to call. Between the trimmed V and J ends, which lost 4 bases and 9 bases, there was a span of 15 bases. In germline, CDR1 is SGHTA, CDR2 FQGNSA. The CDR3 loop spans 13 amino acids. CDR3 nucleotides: TGTGCCAGCAGCTATGTAAACACCCCCCAAGCTTTCTTT. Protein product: CASSYVNTPQAFF.

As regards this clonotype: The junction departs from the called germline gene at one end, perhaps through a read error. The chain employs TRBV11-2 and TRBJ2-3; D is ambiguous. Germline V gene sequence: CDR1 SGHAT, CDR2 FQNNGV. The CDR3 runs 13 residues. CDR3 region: CASSYMVDDQPLF. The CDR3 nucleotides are TGTGCCAGCAGCTATATGGTGGATGACCAGCCCCTATTT.

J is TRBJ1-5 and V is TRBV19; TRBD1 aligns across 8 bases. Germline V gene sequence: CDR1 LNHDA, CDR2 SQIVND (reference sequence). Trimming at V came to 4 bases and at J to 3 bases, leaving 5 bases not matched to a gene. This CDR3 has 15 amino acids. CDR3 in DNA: TGTGCCAGTAGTAGGCTGGACAGGGACAATCAGCCCCAGCATTTT. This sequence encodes CASSRLDRDNQPQHF.

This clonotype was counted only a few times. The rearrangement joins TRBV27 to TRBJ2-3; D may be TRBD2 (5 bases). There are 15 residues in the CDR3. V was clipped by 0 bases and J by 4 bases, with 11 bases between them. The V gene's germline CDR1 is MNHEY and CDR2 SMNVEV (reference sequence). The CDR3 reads CASSLSALAADTQYF. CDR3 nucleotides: TGTGCCAGCAGTTTATCGGCCCTAGCTGCAGATACGCAGTATTTT.

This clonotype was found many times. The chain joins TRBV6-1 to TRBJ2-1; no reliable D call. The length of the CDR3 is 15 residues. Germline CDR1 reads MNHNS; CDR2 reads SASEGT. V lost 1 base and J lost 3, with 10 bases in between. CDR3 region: CASSEEVGSYNEQFF. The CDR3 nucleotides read TGTGCCAGCAGTGAAGAAGTGGGCAGCTACAATGAGCAGTTCTTC.

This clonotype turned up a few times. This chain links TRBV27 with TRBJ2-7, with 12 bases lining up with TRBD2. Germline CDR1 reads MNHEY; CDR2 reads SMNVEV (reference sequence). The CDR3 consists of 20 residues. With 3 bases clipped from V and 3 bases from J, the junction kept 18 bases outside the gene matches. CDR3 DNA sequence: TGTGCCAGCAGTTTGATTTTTTCGGCTAGCGGGAGGGCGGCTTTCTACGAGCAGTACTTC. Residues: CASSLIFSASGRAAFYEQYF.

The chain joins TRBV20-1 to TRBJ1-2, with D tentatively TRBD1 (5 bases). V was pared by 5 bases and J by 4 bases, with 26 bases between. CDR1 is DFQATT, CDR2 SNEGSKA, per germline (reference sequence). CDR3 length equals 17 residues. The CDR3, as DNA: TGCAGTGCTCCCGGGGCGACAGCGTCCCCGACCCTCTATGGCTACACCTTC. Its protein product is CSAPGATASPTLYGYTF.

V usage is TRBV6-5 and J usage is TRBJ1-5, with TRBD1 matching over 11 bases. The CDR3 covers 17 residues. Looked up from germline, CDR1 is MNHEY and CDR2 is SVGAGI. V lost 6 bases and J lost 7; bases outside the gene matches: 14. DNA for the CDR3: TGTGCCAGCAGCCCTAGGACAGGGGGCGGAGTTTTCCAGCCCCAGCATTTT. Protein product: CASSPRTGGGVFQPQHF.

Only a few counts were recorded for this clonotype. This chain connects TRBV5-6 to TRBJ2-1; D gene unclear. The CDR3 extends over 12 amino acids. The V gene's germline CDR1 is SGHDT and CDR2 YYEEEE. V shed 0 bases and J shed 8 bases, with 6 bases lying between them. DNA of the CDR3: TGTGCCAGCAGCTTGGTGGGCGATGAGCAGTTCTTC. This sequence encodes CASSLVGDEQFF. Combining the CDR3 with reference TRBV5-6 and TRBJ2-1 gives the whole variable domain DAGVTQSPTHLIKTRGQQVTLRCSPKSGHDTVSWYQQALGQGPQFIFQYYEEEERQRGNFPDRFSGHQFPNYSSELNVNALLLGDSALYLCASSLVGDEQFFGPGTRLTVL.

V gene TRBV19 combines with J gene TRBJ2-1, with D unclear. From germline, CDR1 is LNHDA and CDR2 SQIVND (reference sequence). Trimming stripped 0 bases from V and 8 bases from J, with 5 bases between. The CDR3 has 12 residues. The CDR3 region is CASSIDRHEQFF. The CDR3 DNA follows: TGTGCCAGTAGTATAGATCGTCATGAGCAGTTCTTC.

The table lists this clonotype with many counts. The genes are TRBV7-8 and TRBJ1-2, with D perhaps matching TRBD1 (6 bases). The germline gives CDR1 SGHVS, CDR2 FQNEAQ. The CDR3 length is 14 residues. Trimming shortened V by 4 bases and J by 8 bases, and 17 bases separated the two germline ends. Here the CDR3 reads CASSSQGTTGGYTF. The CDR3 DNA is TGTGCCAGCAGCTCCCAGGGGACAACAGGGGGCTACACCTTC.

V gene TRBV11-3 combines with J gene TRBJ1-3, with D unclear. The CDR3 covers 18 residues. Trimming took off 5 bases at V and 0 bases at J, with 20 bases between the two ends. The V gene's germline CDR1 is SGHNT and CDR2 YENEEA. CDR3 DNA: TGTGCCAGCAGCCTCGGAGGAGACCACAGTCCCTCTGGAAACACCATATATTTT. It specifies CASSLGGDHSPSGNTIYF. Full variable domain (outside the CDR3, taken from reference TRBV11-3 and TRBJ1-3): EAGVVQSPRYKIIEKKQPVAFWCNPISGHNTLYWYLQNLGQGPELLIRYENEEAVDDSQLPKDRFSAERLKGVDSTLKIQPAELGDSAVYLCASSLGGDHSPSGNTIYFGEGSWLTVV.

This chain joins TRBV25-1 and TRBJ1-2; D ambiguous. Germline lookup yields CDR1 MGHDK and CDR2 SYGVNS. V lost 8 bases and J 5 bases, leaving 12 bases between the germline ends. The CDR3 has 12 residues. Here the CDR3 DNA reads TGTGCCAGCGCCTCAGAAGGTTATGGCTACACCTTC. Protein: CASASEGYGYTF.

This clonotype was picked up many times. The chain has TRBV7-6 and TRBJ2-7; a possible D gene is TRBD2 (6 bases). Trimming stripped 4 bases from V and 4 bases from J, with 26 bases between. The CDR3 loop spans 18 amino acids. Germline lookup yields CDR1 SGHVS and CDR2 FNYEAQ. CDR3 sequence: CASSSGTPFYLREYEQYF. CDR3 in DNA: TGTGCCAGCAGCTCCGGGACTCCATTCTACCTGAGGGAGTACGAGCAGTACTTC.

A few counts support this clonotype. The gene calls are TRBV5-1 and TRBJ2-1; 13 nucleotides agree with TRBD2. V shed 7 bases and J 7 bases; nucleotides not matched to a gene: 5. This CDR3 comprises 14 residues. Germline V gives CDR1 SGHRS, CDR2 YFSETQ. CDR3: CASQGLAGTNEQFF. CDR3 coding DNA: TGCGCCAGCCAGGGACTAGCGGGAACTAATGAGCAGTTCTTC. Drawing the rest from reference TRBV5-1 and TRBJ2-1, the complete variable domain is KAGVTQTPRYLIKTRGQQVTLSCSPISGHRSVSWYQQTPGQGLQFLFEYFSETQRNKGNFPGRFSGRQFSNSRSEMNVSTLELGDSALYLCASQGLAGTNEQFFGPGTRLTVL.

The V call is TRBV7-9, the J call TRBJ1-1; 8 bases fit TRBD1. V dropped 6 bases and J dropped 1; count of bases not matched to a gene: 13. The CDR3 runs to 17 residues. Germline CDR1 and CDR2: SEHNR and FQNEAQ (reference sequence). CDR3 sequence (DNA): TGTGCCAGCAGGAACCAGGGGGCCCACCCTGGGAACACTGAAGCTTTCTTT. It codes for CASRNQGAHPGNTEAFF. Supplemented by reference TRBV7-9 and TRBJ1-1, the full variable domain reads DTGVSQNPRHKITKRGQNVTFRCDPISEHNRLYWYRQTLGQGPEFLTYFQNEAQLEKSRLLSDRFSAERPKGSFSTLEIQRTEQGDSAMYLCASRNQGAHPGNTEAFFGQGTRLTVV.

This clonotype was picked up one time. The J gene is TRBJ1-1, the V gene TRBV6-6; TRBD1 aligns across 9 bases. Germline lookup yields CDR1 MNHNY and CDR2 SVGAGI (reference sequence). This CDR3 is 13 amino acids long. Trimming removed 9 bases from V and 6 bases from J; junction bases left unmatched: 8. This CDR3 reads CASEDRGASEAFF. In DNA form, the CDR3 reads TGTGCCAGTGAAGACAGGGGGGCGTCTGAAGCTTTCTTT.

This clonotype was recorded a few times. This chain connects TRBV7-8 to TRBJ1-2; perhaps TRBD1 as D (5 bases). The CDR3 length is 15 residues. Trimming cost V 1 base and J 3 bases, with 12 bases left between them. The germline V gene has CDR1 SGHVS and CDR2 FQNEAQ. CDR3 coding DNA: TGTGCCAGCAGCTTAGAGTCCGGGGGGTACTATGGCTACACCTTC. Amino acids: CASSLESGGYYGYTF.